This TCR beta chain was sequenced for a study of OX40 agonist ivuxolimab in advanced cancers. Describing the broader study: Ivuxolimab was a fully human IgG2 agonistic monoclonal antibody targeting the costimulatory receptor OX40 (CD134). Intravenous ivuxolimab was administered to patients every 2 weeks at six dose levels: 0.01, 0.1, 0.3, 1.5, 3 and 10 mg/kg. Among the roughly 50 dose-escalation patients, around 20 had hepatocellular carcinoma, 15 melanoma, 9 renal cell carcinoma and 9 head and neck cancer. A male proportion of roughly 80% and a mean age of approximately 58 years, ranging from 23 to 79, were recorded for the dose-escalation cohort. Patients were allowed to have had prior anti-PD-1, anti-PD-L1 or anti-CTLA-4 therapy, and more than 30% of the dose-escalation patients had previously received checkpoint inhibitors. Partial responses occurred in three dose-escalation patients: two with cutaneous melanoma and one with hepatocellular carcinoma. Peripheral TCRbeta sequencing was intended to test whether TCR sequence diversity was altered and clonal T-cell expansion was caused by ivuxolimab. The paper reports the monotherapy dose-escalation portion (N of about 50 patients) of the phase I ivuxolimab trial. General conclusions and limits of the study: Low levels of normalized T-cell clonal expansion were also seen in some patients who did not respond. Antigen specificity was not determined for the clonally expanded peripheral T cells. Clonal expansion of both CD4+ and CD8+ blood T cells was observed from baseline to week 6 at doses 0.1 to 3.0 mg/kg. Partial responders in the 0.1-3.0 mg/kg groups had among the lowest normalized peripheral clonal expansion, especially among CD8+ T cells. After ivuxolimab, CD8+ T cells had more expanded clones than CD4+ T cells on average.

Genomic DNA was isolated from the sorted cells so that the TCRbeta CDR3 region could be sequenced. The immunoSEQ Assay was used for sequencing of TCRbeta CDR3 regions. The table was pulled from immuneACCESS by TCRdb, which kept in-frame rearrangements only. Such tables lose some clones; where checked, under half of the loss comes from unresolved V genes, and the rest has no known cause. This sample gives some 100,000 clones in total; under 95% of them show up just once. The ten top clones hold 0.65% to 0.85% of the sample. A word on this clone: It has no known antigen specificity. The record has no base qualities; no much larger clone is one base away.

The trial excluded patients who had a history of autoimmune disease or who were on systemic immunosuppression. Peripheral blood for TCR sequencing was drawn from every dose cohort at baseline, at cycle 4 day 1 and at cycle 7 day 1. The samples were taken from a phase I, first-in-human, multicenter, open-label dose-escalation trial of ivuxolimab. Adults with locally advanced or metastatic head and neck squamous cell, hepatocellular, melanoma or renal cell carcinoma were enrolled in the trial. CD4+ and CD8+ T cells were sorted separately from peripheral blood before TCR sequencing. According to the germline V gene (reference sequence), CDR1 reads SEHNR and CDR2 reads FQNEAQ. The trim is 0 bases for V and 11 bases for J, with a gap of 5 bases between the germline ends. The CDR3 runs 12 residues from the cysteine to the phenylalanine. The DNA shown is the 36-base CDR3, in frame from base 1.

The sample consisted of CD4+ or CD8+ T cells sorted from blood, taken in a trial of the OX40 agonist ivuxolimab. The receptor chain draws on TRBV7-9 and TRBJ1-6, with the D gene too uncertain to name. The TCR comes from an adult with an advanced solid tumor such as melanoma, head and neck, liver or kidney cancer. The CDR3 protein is CASSLAGTPLHF. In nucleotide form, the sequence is TGTGCCAGCAGCTTAGCAGGGACACCCCTCCACTTT.